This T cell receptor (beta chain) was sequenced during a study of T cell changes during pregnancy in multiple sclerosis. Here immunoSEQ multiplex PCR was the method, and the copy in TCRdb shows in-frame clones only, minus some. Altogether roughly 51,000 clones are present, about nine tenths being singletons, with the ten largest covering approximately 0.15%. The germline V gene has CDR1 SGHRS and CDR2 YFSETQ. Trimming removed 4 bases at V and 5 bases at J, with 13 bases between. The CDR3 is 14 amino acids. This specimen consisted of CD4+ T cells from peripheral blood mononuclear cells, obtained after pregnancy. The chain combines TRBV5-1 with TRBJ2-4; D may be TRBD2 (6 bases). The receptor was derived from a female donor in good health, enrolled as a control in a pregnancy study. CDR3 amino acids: CASSPQGGQNIQYF. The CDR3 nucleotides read TGCGCCAGCAGCCCGCAGGGAGGTCAAAACATTCAGTACTTC.